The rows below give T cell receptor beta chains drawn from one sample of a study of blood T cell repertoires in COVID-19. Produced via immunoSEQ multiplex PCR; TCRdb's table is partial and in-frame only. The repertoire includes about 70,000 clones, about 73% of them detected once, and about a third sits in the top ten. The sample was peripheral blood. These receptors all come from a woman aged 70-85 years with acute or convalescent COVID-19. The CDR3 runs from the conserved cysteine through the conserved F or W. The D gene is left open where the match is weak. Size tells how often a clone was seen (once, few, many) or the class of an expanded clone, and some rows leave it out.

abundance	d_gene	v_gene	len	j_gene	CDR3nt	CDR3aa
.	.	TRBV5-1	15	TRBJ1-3	TGCGCCAGCAGCCAGCAGGCTAGCACTGGAAACACCATATATTTT	CASSQQASTGNTIYF
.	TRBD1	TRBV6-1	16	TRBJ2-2	TGTGCCAGCAGTGAAATCAGGGGGCGAAACACCGGGGAGCTGTTTTTT	CASSEIRGRNTGELFF
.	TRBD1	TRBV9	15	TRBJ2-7	TGTGCCAGCAGCGTATCGACAGGGCGAACCTACGAGCAGTACTTC	CASSVSTGRTYEQYF
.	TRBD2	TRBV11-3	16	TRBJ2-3	TGTGCCAGCAGCTTAGATTCGGGACTAGGTACAGATACGCAGTATTTT	CASSLDSGLGTDTQYF
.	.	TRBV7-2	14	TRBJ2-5	TGTGCCAGCAGCCCCCGCCTAGCCCAAGAGACCCAGTACTTC	CASSPRLAQETQYF
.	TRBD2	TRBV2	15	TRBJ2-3	TGTGCCAGCAGTGAAGGGCTAGCGGGCACAGATACGCAGTATTTT	CASSEGLAGTDTQYF
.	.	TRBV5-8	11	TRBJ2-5	TGTGCCAGCACCGTAGTAGAGACCCAGTACTTC	CASTVVETQYF
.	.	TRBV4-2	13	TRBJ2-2	TGTGCCAGCAGCCAAGATGGGCCCGGGGAGCTGTTTTTT	CASSQDGPGELFF
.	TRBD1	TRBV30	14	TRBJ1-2	TGTGCCTGGAGCCGAAAGGGGGACAGGTTGGGCTACACCTTC	CAWSRKGDRLGYTF
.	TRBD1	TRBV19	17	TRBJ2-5	TGTGCCAGTAGTACAGTACCGGGACAGGGAATCCGAGAGACCCAGTACTTC	CASSTVPGQGIRETQYF
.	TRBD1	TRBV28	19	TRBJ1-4	TGTGCCAGCAGTTCCCTGGGGGACAGGGCTGGGGCAACTAATGAAAAACTGTTTTTT	CASSSLGDRAGATNEKLFF
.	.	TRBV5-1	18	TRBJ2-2	TGCGCCAGCAGCTTGCCACAAGGGGGGGCTGCTCGAACCGGGGAGCTGTTTTTT	CASSLPQGGAARTGELFF
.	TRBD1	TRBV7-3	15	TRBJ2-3	TGTGCCAGCAGCCTGACAGGGGCCGACACAGATACGCAGTATTTT	CASSLTGADTDTQYF
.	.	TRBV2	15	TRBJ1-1	TGTGCCAGCAGTGGGCAGGGCTTTGTGGGGACTGAAGCTTTCTTT	CASSGQGFVGTEAFF
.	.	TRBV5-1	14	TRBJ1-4	TGCGCCAGCAGCAGGACAGCAACTAATGAAAAACTGTTTTTT	CASSRTATNEKLFF
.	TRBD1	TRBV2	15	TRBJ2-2	TGTGCCAGCAGTGAAGGTGGACAGGGAATCGGGGAGCTGTTTTTT	CASSEGGQGIGELFF
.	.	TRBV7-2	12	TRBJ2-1	TGTGCCAGCAACTCTCAAGGGGATGAGCAGTTCTTC	CASNSQGDEQFF
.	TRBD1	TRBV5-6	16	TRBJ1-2	TGTGCCAGCAGCTCCCAGGACAGGGAGAGGAGCTATGGCTACACCTTC	CASSSQDRERSYGYTF
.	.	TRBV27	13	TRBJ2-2	TGTGCCAGCAGTTTTCCCGGGGGCGGGGAGCTGTTTTTT	CASSFPGGGELFF
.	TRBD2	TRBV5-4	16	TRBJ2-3	TGTGCCAGCAGCCCCAGGACTAGCGGGATTGGGGATACGCAGTATTTT	CASSPRTSGIGDTQYF
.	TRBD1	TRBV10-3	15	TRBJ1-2	TGTGCCATCAGTGGCGGGGGGACAGGGATCTATGGCTACACCTTC	CAISGGGTGIYGYTF
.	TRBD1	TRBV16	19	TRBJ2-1	TGTGCCAGCAGCCAAAGGGCCGTAGGACAGGGGGCGATCTACAATGAGCAGTTCTTC	CASSQRAVGQGAIYNEQFF
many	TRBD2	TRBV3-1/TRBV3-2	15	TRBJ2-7	TGTGCCAGCAGCCAGAGGGGTACTAGCGGGGGTCTACAGTACTTC	CASSQRGTSGGLQYF
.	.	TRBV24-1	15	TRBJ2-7	TGTGCCACCAGTGGTACAGGGATGAGGCCCTACGAGCAGTACTTC	CATSGTGMRPYEQYF
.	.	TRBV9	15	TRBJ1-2	TGTGCCAGCACCGTTACACAGGGATATGGTTTTGGCTACACCTTC	CASTVTQGYGFGYTF
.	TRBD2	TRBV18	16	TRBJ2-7	TGTGCCAGCTCACCACCGGGCGGGAGCCGCTACTACGAGCAGTACTTC	CASSPPGGSRYYEQYF
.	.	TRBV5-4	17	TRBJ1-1	TGTGCCAGCAGCTTGTTGGGACAAGGCCGATTAGACACTGAAGCTTTCTTT	CASSLLGQGRLDTEAFF
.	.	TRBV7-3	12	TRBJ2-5	TGTGCCAGCAGCCTATCCGGAGAGACCCAGTACTTC	CASSLSGETQYF
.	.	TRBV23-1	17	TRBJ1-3	TGCGCCAGCAGTCAATCCCCGACTTTCGTCTCTGGAAACACCATATATTTT	CASSQSPTFVSGNTIYF
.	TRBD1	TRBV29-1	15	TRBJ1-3	TGCAGCGTTGAAGCTGGTCGAGGACAGGGGGACACCATATATTTT	CSVEAGRGQGDTIYF
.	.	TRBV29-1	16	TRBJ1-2	TGCAGCGTTGTATTCGATCGGGGTCGCTTCAACTATGGCTACACCTTC	CSVVFDRGRFNYGYTF
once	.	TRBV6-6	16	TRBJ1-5	TGTGCCAGCACCATGGGTGTAGGAGAAAGCAATCAGCCCCAGCATTTT	CASTMGVGESNQPQHF
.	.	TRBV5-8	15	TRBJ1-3	TGTGCCAGCAGCTTGGGAACGCTAACTGGAAACACCATATATTTT	CASSLGTLTGNTIYF
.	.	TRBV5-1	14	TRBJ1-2	TGCGCCAGCAGCTTGGATGGGCAGGGTCCCACTCATACCTTC	CASSLDGQGPTHTF
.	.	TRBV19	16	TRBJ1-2	TGTGCCAGTAGTAGCCGGGGCCAGGGGCCCAACTATGGCTACACCTTC	CASSSRGQGPNYGYTF
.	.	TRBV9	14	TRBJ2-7	TGTGCCAGCAGCGTTGCGTCATTACCCGTCGAGCAGTACTTC	CASSVASLPVEQYF
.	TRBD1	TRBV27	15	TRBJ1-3	TGTGCCAGCAGCTATCGGACAGGCTCTGGAAACACCATATATTTT	CASSYRTGSGNTIYF
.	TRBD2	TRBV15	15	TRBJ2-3	TGTGCCACCAGCAGACTAGCGGGGGGATCGGATACGCAGTATTTT	CATSRLAGGSDTQYF
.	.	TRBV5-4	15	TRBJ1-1	TGTGCCAGCAGCTTTGATCCCAGGGCGAACACTGAAGCTTTCTTT	CASSFDPRANTEAFF
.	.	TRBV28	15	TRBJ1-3	TGTGCCACCACCTTTGGGGGGGTCTCTGGAAACACCATATATTTT	CATTFGGVSGNTIYF
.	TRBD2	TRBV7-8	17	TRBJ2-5	TGTGCCAGCAGTTCCCAAAGAGGTAGCGGGAATTGGGAGACCCAGTACTTC	CASSSQRGSGNWETQYF
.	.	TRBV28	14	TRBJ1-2	TGTGCCAGCAGTTTGGGGGGAGGGAGAAAAGGCTACACCTTC	CASSLGGGRKGYTF
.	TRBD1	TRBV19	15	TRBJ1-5	TGTGCCAGTACCCTATACGGGACAGGGGATCAGCCCCAGCATTTT	CASTLYGTGDQPQHF
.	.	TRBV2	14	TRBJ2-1	TGTGCCAGCAGTGAGTGGACAGAAAACAATGAGCAGTTCTTC	CASSEWTENNEQFF
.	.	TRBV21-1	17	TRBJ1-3	TGTGCCAGCAGCAAAGGGCGGGGTTTGAACTCTGGAAACACCATATATTTT	CASSKGRGLNSGNTIYF
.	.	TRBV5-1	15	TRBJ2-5	TGCGCCAGCAGCTTGGAGGGACAAGGCGTGGAGACCCAGTACTTC	CASSLEGQGVETQYF
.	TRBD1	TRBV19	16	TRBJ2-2	TGTGCCAGTAGTCAGCAGCGGGACAGGGGGGCCGGGGAGCTGTTTTTT	CASSQQRDRGAGELFF
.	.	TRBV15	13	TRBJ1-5	TGTGCCACTGGGAGAGCAACGTTGGAGCCCCAGCATTTT	CATGRATLEPQHF
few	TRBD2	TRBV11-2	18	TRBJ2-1	TGTGCCAGCAGCTTATTCCGATCGACTAGCGGGAGGGCCAATGAGCAGTTCTTC	CASSLFRSTSGRANEQFF
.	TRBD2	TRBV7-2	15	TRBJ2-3	TGTGCCAGCAGTTTTTCAACTAGCGGGGGAGATACGCAGTATTTT	CASSFSTSGGDTQYF
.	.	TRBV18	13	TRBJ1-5	TGTGCCAGCTCACCAAAGAGGGATCAGCCCCAGCATTTT	CASSPKRDQPQHF
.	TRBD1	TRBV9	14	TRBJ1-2	TGTGCCAGCAGCCTACAGGGGGGGATTGGTGGCTACACCTTC	CASSLQGGIGGYTF
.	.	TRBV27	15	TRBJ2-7	TGTGCCAGCACCGCCGTCTCCGGGTTCACCTACGAGCAGTACTTC	CASTAVSGFTYEQYF
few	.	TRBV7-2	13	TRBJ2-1	TGTGCCAGCAGCTTTACAGGCGGTCGGGAGCAGTTCTTC	CASSFTGGREQFF
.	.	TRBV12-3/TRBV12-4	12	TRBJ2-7	TGTGCCAGCAGCCAGCAGGACTCGGAGCAGTACTTC	CASSQQDSEQYF
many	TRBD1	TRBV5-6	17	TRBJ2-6	TGTGCCAGCCAGACAGGGAAGGGTCTCTCTGGGGCCAACGTCCTGACTTTC	CASQTGKGLSGANVLTF